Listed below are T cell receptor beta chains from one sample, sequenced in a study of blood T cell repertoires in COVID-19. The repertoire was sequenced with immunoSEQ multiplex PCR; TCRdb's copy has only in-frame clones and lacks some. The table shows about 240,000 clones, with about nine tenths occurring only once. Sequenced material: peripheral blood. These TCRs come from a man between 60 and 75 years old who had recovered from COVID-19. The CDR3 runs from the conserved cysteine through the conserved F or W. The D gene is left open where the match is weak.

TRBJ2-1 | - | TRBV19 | TGTGCCACCTCGGGCGGCAGGGTTACCTCCTACAATGAGCAGTTCTTC | CATSGGRVTSYNEQFF
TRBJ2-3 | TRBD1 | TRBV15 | TGTGCCACCAGCAGAGACACGCAGGGGCGGGACAGGGGGCGTTCTCATACGCAGTATTTT | CATSRDTQGRDRGRSHTQYF
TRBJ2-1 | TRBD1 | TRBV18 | TGTGCCAGCTCATCCGGGACAGGGTCTTATGAGCAGTTCTTC | CASSSGTGSYEQFF
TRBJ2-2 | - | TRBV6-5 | TGTGCCAGCAGTTACTCTTATAATTCCAACACCGGGGAGCTGTTTTTT | CASSYSYNSNTGELFF
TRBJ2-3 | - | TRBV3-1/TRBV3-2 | TGTGCCAGCAGCCAAGGGAACGGGGGCACAGATACGCAGTATTTT | CASSQGNGGTDTQYF
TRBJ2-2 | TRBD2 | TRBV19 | TGTGCCAGTAGTATGTCGGGGGGGCCCGGGGAGCTGTTTTTT | CASSMSGGPGELFF
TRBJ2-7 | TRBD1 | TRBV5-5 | TGTGCCAGCAGCGCGGACAGGGGGCAGTACTTC | CASSADRGQYF
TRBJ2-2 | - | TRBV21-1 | TGTGCCAGCTTGACTAGCGGGGGGAACACCGGGGAGCTGTTTTTT | CASLTSGGNTGELFF
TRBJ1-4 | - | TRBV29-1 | TGCAGCGTTGCACAGGCACCTAGGGAAAAACTGTTTTTT | CSVAQAPREKLFF
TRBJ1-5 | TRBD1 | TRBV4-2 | TGTGCCAGCAGCCACGTAATGACCCGGGACAGCCACAATCAGCCCCAGCATTTT | CASSHVMTRDSHNQPQHF